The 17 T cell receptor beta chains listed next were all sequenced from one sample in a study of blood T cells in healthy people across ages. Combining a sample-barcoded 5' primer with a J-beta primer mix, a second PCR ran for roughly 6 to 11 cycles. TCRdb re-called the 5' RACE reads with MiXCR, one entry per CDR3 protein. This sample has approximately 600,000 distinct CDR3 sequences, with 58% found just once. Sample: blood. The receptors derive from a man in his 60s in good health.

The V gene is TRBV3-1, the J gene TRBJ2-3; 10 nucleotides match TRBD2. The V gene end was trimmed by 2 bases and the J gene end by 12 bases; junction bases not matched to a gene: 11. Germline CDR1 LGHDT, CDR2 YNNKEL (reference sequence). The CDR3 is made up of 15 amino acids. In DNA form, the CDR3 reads TGTGCCAGCAGCCAATACGGGACTAGCGAGGGAAGACAGTATTTT. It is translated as CASSQYGTSEGRQYF.

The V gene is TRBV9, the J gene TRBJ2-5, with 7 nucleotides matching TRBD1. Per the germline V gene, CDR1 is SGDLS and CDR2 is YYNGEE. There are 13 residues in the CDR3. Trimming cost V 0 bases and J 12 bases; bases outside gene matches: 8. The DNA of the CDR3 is TGTGCCAGCAGCGTAGCTAGTAGGGGGCTGGAGTACTTC. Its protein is CASSVASRGLEYF.

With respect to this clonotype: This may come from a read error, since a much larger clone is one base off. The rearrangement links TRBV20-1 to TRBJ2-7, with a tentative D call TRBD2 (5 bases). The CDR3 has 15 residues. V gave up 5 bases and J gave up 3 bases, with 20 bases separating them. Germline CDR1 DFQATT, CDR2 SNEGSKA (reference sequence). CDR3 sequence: CSAGPADSPFYEQYF. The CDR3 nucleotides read TGCAGTGCTGGTCCTGCGGACTCACCTTTCTACGAGCAGTACTTC.

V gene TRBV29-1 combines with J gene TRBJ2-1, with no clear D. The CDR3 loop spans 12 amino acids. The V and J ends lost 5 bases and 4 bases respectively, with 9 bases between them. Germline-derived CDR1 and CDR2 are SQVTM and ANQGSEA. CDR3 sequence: CSVLSSYNEQFF. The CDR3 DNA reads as TGCAGCGTTCTAAGCAGTTACAATGAGCAGTTCTTC.

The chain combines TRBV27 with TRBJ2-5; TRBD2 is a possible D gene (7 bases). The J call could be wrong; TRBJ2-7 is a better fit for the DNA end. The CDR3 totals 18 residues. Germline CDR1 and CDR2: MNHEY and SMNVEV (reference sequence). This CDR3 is CASSPRAGAVVVVYEQYF. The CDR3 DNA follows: TGTGCCAGCAGTCCTCGGGCGGGGGCGGTAGTCGTCGTTTACGAGCAGTACTTC.

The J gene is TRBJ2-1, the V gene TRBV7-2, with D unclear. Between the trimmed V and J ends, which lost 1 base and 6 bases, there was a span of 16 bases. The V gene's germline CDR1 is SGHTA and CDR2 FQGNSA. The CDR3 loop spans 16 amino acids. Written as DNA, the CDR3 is TGTGCCAGCAGCTTAGTGATTACTCCCGGCGCCAATGAGCAGTTCTTC. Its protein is CASSLVITPGANEQFF.

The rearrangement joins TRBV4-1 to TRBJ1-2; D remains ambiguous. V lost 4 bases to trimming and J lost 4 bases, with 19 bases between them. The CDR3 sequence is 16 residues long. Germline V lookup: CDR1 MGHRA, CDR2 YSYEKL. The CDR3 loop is CASSLAGGGEGYGYTF. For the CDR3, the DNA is TGCGCCAGCAGCCTCGCTGGAGGCGGGGAGGGCTATGGCTACACCTTC.

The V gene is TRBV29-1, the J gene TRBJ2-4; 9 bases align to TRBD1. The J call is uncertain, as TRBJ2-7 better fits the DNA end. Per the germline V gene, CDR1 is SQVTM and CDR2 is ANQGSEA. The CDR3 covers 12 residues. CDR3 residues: CSAGDRAYEQYF. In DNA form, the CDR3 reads TGCAGCGCCGGGGACAGGGCCTACGAGCAGTACTTC.

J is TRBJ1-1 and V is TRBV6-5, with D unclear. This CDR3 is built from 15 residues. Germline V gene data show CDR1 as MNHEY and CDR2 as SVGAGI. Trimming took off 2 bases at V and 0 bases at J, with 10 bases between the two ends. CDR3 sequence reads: CASSYISAVNTEAFF. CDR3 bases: TGTGCCAGCAGTTACATCTCCGCGGTGAACACTGAAGCTTTCTTT.

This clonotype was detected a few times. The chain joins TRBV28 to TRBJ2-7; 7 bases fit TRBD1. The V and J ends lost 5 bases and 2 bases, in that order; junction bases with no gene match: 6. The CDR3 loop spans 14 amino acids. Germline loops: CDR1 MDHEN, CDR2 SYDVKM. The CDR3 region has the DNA TGTGCCAGCAGTCTACAGGGGTTCGCCTACGAGCAGTACTTC. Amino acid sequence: CASSLQGFAYEQYF.

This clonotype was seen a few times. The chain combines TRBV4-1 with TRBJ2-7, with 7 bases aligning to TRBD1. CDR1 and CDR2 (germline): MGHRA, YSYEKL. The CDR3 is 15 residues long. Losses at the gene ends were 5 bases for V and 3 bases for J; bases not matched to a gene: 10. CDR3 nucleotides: TGCGCCAGCAGCACTCTACAGGGGACGGTCTACGAGCAGTACTTC. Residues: CASSTLQGTVYEQYF.

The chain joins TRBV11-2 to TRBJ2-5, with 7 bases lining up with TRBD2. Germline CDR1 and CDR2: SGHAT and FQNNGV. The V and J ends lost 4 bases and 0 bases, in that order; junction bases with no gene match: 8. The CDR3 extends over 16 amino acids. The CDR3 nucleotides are TGTGCCAGCAGCTGGGGGGGGTCGCCGTACCAAGAGACCCAGTACTTC. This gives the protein CASSWGGSPYQETQYF.

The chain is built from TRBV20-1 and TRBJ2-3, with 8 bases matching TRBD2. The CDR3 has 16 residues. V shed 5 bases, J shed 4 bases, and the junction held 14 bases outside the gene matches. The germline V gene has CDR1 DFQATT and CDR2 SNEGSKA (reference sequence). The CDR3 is CSAERGVAGFADTQYF. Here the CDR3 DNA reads TGCAGTGCTGAGAGGGGGGTAGCGGGGTTCGCAGATACGCAGTATTTT.

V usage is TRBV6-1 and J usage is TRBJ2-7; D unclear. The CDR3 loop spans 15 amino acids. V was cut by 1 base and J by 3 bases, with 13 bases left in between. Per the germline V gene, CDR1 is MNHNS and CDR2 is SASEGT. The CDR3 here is CASSEGLSHVYEQYF. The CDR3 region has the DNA TGTGCCAGCAGTGAAGGATTGAGTCACGTCTACGAGCAGTACTTC.

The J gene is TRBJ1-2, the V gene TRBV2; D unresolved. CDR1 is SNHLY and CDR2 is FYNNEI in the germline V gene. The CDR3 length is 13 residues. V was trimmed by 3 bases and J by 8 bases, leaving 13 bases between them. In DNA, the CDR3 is TGTGCCAGCAGTGATGAGACTCAAAGCGGCTACACCTTC. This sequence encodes CASSDETQSGYTF.

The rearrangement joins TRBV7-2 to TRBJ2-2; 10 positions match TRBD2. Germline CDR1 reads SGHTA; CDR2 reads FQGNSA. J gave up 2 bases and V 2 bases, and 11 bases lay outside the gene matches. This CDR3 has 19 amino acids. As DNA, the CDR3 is TGTGCCAGCAGCTTAATGGGGGCCCTAGCGGGGGAAAACACCGGGGAGCTGTTTTTT. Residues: CASSLMGALAGENTGELFF.

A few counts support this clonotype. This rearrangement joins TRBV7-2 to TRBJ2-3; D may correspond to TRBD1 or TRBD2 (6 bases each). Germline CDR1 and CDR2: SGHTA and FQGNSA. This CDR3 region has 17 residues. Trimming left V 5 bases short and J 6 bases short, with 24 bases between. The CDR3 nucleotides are TGTGCCAGCAGCCGCTACTACACTAGGGGGGTTGCGGATACGCAGTATTTT. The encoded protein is CASSRYYTRGVADTQYF.